The clone carrying this TCR beta chain showed up just a few times. Blood genomic DNA input for TRB amplification was 250-500 ng. This entry is derived from a study of T and B cells in COVID-19 patients. Across the whole study: The recovered cohort's median age was 34 years, versus roughly 63 years in active infection.

The CDR3 sequence is 16 residues long. The V gene's germline CDR1 is SEHNR and CDR2 FQNEAQ (reference sequence). Unmatched junction bases numbered 12, after V lost 5 bases and J lost 6 bases. TRB rearrangements were amplified by multiplex PCR with BIOMED2 TRB-A/B primers. One entry per CDR3 protein results from TCRdb running MiXCR on the multiplex PCR reads. The table lists some 5,300 distinct CDR3 sequences, 27% of them singletons. The rearrangement links TRBV7-9 to TRBJ2-3, with 9 bases identical to TRBD1. The specimen was blood. The TCR originated in a human donor with active COVID-19. The CDR3 nucleotides are TGTGCCAGCAGCCGAAAACAGGGGGCATCTTCCGATACGCAGTATTTT. Amino acids: CASSRKQGASSDTQYF.